The rows below give T cell receptor beta chains drawn from one sample of a study of CD8+CD57+ T cells in acquired aplastic anemia. TCRdb reanalysed the reads using MiXCR and keeps one entry per CDR3 protein. The sample shows about 210,000 distinct CDR3 sequences, 60% to 65% of them seen only once. The sequenced sample was sorted CD4+, CD8+, or CD8+CD57+ T cells (not recorded which) from PBMCs. The receptors stem from a human donor in good health. Both conserved end residues are part of each CDR3. The D gene is left open where the match is weak. Expanded clones are given a class, and other clones once, few, many or no size at all.

V gene	D gene	J gene	clone size	CDR3 DNA	CDR3 protein
TRBV2	.	TRBJ1-6	many	TGTGCCAGCAGTGAAGTCGGGGAGGGGCTCTCACCCCTCCACTTT	CASSEVGEGLSPLHF
TRBV5-4	TRBD1	TRBJ2-5	.	TGTGCCAGCAGCGCGGGACAGGGGGCGCTCGGAGAGACCCAGTACTTC	CASSAGQGALGETQYF
TRBV4-3	.	TRBJ1-6	.	TGCGCCAGCAGCCAAGACCCGGGGATAAGTTCACCCCTCCACTTT	CASSQDPGISSPLHF
TRBV25-1	.	TRBJ2-1	once	TGTGCCAGCAGTGAGTCGTATTACAATGAGCAGTTCTTC	CASSESYYNEQFF
TRBV19	TRBD1	TRBJ1-2	few	TGTGCCAGTAGTATAGAGGGACAGGGAGGCGGCTACACCTTC	CASSIEGQGGGYTF
TRBV5-5	.	TRBJ2-7	many	TGTGCCAGCAGCTTGGGACTTATCTCCTACGAGCAGTACTTC	CASSLGLISYEQYF
TRBV20-1	TRBD2	TRBJ2-7	few	TGCAGTGCTAGAGATGTCCCCTGGACTAGCGGGCTCTACGAGCAGTACTTC	CSARDVPWTSGLYEQYF
TRBV5-1	.	TRBJ1-2	many	TGCGCCAGCCGAGGCTCAGGGGCCTATGGCTACACCTTC	CASRGSGAYGYTF
TRBV5-4	TRBD1	TRBJ1-1	.	TGTGCCAGCAGTTCCGGGACAGGGATTGGGGGGAACACTGAAGCTTTCTTT	CASSSGTGIGGNTEAFF
TRBV7-2	TRBD1	TRBJ1-5	.	TGTGCCAGCAGCCCGGGGACAGGGGGACAGCCCCAGCATTTT	CASSPGTGGQPQHF
TRBV2	.	TRBJ1-2	.	TGTGCCAGCAGTAAGTCGGAGGGATTCGGCTACACCTTC	CASSKSEGFGYTF
TRBV29-1	TRBD1	TRBJ2-7	.	TGCAGCGTAAGGACAGGGGGCTTCTACGAGCAGTACTTC	CSVRTGGFYEQYF
TRBV2	.	TRBJ2-5	many	TGTGCCAGCAGTGGTCAGCGGGACCAAGAGACCCAGTACTTC	CASSGQRDQETQYF
TRBV6-1	TRBD2	TRBJ2-1	.	TGTGCCAGCAGTGACTTTGGACTAGCGGATTACAATGAGCAGTTCTTC	CASSDFGLADYNEQFF
TRBV24-1	TRBD1	TRBJ2-3	.	TGTGCCACCAGTGATAAAAGACAGGGGGCGACAGATACGCAGTATTTT	CATSDKRQGATDTQYF